A single TCR beta chain is shown here with its context. The germline V and J ends were trimmed by 1 base and 2 bases, with 12 bases remaining between them. Germline CDR1 and CDR2: SGHTA and FQGTGA. This CDR3 has 15 residues. This sample stems from a study of blood T cell repertoires in COVID-19. Some clones are missing from TCRdb's copy, which holds only in-frame ones; the method was immunoSEQ multiplex PCR. The sample has over 150,000 clones, roughly 85% seen once; the top ten hold roughly 9.1%. The chain recombines TRBV7-3 with TRBJ2-7, with TRBD2 as a possible D gene (6 bases). The sequenced sample was peripheral blood. This clonotype originated in a man aged 50 to 60 with active or convalescent COVID-19. CDR3 protein: CASSLSGGFAYEQYF. CDR3 sequence (DNA): TGTGCCAGCAGCTTAAGTGGGGGGTTCGCCTACGAGCAGTACTTC.